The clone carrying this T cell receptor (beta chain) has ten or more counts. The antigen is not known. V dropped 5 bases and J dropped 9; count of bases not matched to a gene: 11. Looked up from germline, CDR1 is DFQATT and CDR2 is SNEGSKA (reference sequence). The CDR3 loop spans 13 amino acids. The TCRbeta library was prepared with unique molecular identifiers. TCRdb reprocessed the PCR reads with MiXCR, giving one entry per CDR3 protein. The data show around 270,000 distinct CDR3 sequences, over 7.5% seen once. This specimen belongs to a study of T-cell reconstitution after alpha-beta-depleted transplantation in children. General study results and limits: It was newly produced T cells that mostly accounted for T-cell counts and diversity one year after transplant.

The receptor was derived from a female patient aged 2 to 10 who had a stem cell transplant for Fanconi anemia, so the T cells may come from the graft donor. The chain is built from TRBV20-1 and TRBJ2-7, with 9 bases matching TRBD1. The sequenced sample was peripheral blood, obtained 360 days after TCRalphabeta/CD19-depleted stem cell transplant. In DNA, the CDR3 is TGCAGTGCTCCTCCGGGACAGGGATTCGGGCAGTACTTC. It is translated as CSAPPGQGFGQYF.